This T cell receptor beta chain was captured in a study of identical twins. The CDR3 length is 14 residues. V gave up 11 bases and J gave up 7 bases; unmatched junction bases: 15. Germline assignment: CDR1 MRHNA and CDR2 SNTAGT. cDNA carried unique molecular identifiers, and a universal primer site was added by template switching. Via MiXCR, TCRdb re-called the 5' RACE reads, giving one row per CDR3 protein. The repertoire consists of approximately 230,000 distinct CDR3 sequences, with around 15% occurring once and the leading ten covering approximately 10%. This clonotype was picked up one time. The sequence was obtained from a young woman in good health. This chain uses TRBV6-4 with TRBJ2-7, with 9 bases lining up with TRBD2. Sequenced sample: memory (CD45RO+) T cells sorted from blood. CDR3 coding DNA: TGTGCCCCCAGCCCGGCGGGAGGGCCGGGGGAGCAGTACTTC. Residues: CAPSPAGGPGEQYF.